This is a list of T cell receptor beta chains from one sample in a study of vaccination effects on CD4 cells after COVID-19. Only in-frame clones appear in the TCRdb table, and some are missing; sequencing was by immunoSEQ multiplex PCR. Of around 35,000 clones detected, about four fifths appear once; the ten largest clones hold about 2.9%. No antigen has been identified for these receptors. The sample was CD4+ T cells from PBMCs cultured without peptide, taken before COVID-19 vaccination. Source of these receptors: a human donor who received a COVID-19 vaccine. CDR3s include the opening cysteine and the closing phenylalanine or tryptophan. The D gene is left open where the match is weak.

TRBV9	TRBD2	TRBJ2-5	CASSAGGLAGSETQYF
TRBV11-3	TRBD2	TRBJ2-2	CASSLDGGASGELFF
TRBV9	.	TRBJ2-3	CASSAGSFSRDTQYF
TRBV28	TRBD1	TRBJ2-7	CATKRSAGTGGYEQYF
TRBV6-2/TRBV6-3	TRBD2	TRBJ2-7	CASSYPVIAGNSYEQYF
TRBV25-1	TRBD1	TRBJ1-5	CASSATGGNQPQHF
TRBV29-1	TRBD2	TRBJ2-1	CSVSGRYNEQFF
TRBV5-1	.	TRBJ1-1	CASSFSIWTGTEAFF
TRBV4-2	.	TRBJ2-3	CASSQGADPDTQYF
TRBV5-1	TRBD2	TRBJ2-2	CASSFYGEGTGELFF
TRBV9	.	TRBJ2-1	CASSVGGATYNEQFF
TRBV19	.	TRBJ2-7	CASSIRQAYEQYF
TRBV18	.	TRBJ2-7	CASSPGTDRVDSYEQYF
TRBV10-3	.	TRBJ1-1	CAISLAPGNTEAFF
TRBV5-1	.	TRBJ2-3	CASSRWGDTQYF
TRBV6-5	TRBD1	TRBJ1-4	CASRATGDNEKLFF